Sequencing of this TCR beta chain was carried out in a study of blood T cell repertoires in COVID-19. Overall study context: Both acute and convalescent COVID-19 samples were obtained from the United States, Italy and Spain. T cells, B-cell-depleted T cells, or PBMCs supplied cDNA or gDNA.

Those enrolled in Seattle joined during active infection and were followed longitudinally afterward. J gave up 6 bases and V 4 bases, and 18 bases lay outside the gene matches. Germline V gene data show CDR1 as ENHRY and CDR2 as SYGVKD. This CDR3 is 18 amino acids long. Sequenced by immunoSEQ multiplex PCR; TCRdb stores in-frame clones only, minus some. The table shows roughly 570,000 clones, with roughly 91% occurring only once. This sequence originates from a woman in her forties or fifties with COVID-19, enrolled during active disease. The V call is TRBV10-3, the J call TRBJ1-2, with 9 positions matching TRBD1. Material for sequencing was peripheral blood. The CDR3 spells CAISGSHLLTGGGDGYTF. CDR3 sequence (DNA): TGTGCCATCAGTGGGTCCCACTTATTAACAGGGGGCGGAGATGGCTACACCTTC.